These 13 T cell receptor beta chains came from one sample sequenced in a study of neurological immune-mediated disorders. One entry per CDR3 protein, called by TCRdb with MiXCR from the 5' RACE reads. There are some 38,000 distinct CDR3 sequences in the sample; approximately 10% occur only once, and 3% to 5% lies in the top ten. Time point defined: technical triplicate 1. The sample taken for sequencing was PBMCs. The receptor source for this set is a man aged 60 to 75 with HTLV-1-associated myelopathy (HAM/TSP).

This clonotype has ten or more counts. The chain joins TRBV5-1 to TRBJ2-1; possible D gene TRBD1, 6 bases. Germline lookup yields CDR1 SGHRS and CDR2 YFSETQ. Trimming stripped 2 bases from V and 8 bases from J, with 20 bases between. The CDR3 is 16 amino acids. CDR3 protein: CASSFTGGVMADEQFF. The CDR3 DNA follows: TGCGCCAGCAGCTTTACTGGGGGCGTGATGGCCGATGAGCAGTTCTTC.

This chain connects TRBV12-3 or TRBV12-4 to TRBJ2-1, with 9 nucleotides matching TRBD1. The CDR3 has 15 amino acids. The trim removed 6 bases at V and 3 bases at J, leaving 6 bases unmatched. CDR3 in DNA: TGTGCCAGCAGCCGTACAGGGGGCCGCTACAATGAGCAGTTCTTC. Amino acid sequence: CASSRTGGRYNEQFF.

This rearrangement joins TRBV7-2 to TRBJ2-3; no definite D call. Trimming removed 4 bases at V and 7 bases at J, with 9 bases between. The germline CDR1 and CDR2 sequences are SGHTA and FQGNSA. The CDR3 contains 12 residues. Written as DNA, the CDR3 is TGTGCCAGCAGCTCCTATCAGAATACGCAGTATTTT. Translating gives CASSSYQNTQYF.

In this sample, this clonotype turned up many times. CDR3 nucleotides: TGTGCCACCAGTGATCGACAGGGCGGGAACCAAGAGACCCAGTACTTC. Its protein is CATSDRQGGNQETQYF. V is TRBV24-1 and J is TRBJ2-5, with TRBD1 as a possible D gene (7 bases). Trimming took off 3 bases at V and 0 bases at J, with 13 bases between the two ends. The germline gives CDR1 KGHDR, CDR2 SFDVKD. The CDR3 extends over 16 amino acids.

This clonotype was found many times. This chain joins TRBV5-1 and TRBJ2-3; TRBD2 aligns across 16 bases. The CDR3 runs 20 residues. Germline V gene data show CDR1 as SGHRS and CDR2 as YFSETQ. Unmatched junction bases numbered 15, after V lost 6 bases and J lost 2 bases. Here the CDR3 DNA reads TGCGCCAGCACTCCTCCCTCCGGGACTAGCGGGAGGGCCATCACAGATACGCAGTATTTT. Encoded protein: CASTPPSGTSGRAITDTQYF.

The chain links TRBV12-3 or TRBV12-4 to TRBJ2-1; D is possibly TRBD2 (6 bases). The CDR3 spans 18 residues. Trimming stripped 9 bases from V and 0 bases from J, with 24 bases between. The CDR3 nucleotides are TGTGCCAGGATTTCCCAACTGAGAGGGAGGAGCTCCTACAATGAGCAGTTCTTC. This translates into CARISQLRGRSSYNEQFF.

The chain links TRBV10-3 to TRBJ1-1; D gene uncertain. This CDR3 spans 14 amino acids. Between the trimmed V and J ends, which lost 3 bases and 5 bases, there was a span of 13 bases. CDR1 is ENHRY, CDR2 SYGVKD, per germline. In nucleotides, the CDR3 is TGTGCCATCAGTGATACCGGCAGTCGGACTGAAGCTTTCTTT. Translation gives CAISDTGSRTEAFF.

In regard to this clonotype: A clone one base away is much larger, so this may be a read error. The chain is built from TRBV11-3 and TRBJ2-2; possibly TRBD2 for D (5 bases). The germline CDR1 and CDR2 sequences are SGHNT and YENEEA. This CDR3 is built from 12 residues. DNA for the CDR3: TGTGCCAACAGCCCGCGGGTCGGGGAGCTGTTTTTT. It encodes CANSPRVGELFF.

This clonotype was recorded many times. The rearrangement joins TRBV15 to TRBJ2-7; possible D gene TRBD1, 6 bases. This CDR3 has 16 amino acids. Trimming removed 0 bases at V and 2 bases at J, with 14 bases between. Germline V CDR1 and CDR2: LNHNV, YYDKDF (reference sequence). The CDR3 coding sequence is TGTGCCACCAGCAGAGACGGCAGGGGTCGGGCCTACGAGCAGTACTTC. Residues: CATSRDGRGRAYEQYF.

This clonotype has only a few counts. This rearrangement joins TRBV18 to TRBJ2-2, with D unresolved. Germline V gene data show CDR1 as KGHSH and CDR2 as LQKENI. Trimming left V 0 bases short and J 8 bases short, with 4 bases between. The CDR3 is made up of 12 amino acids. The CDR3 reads CASSPPAGELFF. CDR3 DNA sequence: TGTGCCAGCTCACCACCGGCTGGGGAGCTGTTTTTT.

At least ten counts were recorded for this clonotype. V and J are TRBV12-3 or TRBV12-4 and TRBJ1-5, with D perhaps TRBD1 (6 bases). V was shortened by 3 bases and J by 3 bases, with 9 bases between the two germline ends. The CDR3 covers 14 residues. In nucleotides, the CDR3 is TGTGCCAGCAGTTTTGGGGGGGCCAATCAGCCCCAGCATTTT. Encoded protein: CASSFGGANQPQHF.

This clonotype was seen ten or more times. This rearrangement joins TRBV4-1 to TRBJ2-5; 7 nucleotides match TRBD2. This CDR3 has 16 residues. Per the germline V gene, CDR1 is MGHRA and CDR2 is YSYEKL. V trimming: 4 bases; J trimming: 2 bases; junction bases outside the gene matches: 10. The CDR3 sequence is CASSPNPSSGQETQYF. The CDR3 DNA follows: TGCGCCAGCAGCCCCAACCCATCTAGCGGTCAAGAGACCCAGTACTTC.

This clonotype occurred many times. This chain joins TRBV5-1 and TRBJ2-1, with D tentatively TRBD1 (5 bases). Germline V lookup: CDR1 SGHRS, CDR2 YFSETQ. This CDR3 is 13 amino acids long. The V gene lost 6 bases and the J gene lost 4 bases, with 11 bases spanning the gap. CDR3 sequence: CASKDSGYNEQFF. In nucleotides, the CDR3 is TGCGCCAGCAAAGATTCAGGGTACAATGAGCAGTTCTTC.